This T cell receptor beta chain was documented in a study of T cell responses to AZD1222 COVID-19 vaccine. Study-wide points: Just a handful of people given AZD1222 tested seropositive at baseline.

TCRdb keeps only in-frame clones here, not all; method: immunoSEQ multiplex PCR. Of approximately 120,000 clones detected, 70% to 90% appear once; the ten largest clones hold under 20%. A note on this clone: The antigen is undetermined.

Per the germline V gene, CDR1 is SSHAT and CDR2 is FNYEAQ (reference sequence). The V segment lost 1 base and the J segment 5 bases; nucleotides outside the gene matches: 6. The CDR3 consists of 16 residues. The chain recombines TRBV7-7 with TRBJ2-5; 11 bases are shared with TRBD2. The sample in question was peripheral blood, obtained on day 0 of AZD1222 vaccination. This clonotype was sampled from an adult in good health. This CDR3 reads CASSLVGSGRAETQYF. CDR3 in DNA: TGTGCCAGCAGCTTAGTGGGTAGCGGGAGGGCTGAGACCCAGTACTTC.